These T cell receptor beta chains were read from a single sample in a study of blood T cells in healthy people across ages. Each CDR3 protein gets one entry after TCRdb re-called the 5' RACE reads with MiXCR. This sample yields 1.8 million or so distinct CDR3 sequences, of which roughly two fifths are seen a single time; 23% belongs to the top ten. Sequencing was carried out using blood. The receptor source for this set is a human donor in good health. Both conserved end residues are part of each CDR3. A D gene is named only where the DNA matches it firmly. Where a row states a size, it is once, few, many or the class of an expanded clone; other rows omit it.

TRBV12-3/TRBV12-4	TRBJ1-5	TRBD1	.	TGTGCCAGCAGCCCTGACAGGGCCCGCGGTGCCCAGCATTTT	CASSPDRARGAQHF
TRBV21-1	TRBJ2-7	.	.	TGTGCCAGCAGCAACCGGGACAGGGTAGACGAGCAGTACTTC	CASSNRDRVDEQYF
TRBV5-1	TRBJ2-7	.	few	TGCGCCAGCAGCTTGGACGGGCCGAGAGGTTCTGCCGAGCAGTACTTC	CASSLDGPRGSAEQYF
TRBV29-1	TRBJ2-1	.	.	TGCAGCGTTGACATCGGAGCGACCAATGAGCAGTTCTTC	CSVDIGATNEQFF
TRBV4-1	TRBJ1-2	.	few	TGCGCCAGCAGCCAACAACCTACAGGGAACTATGGCTACACCTTC	CASSQQPTGNYGYTF
TRBV6-6	TRBJ2-4	.	.	TGTGCCAGCACCAAAACAACTATCCTAGGGGTAGACATTCGGTACTTC	CASTKTTILGVDIRYF
TRBV5-1	TRBJ2-7	.	many	TGCGCCAGCAGCTTGGGGGCGGCGGACTCCTACGAGCAGTACTTC	CASSLGAADSYEQYF
TRBV6-5	TRBJ1-4	.	few	TGTGCCAGCAGGCCTCAGGGGCACGCTAATGAAAAACTGTTTTTT	CASRPQGHANEKLFF
TRBV5-1	TRBJ2-3	TRBD1	.	TGCGCCATCAAGCCCGGGACAGGCACAGATACGCAGTATTTT	CAIKPGTGTDTQYF
TRBV12-3/TRBV12-4	TRBJ1-1	.	.	TGTGCCAGCAGCAAGACAGACCTGAACACTGAAGCTTTCTTT	CASSKTDLNTEAFF
TRBV4-1	TRBJ1-3	.	.	TGCGCCAGCAGCCAAGATGGCATCGGGGGGCTCGGAAACACCATATATTTT	CASSQDGIGGLGNTIYF
TRBV12-3/TRBV12-4	TRBJ1-2	TRBD1	many	TGTGCCAGCAGTTTGGACAGGGTGCATGGCTACACCTTC	CASSLDRVHGYTF
TRBV15	TRBJ2-6	.	.	TGTGCCACCAGCAGAGATTCGGACAGAGCCTTTGCCGTCCTGACTTTC	CATSRDSDRAFAVLTF
TRBV7-2	TRBJ1-2	.	.	TGTGCCAGCAGCTTATCCTGGGTTGACTATGGCTACACCTTC	CASSLSWVDYGYTF
TRBV28	TRBJ2-6	TRBD1	.	TGTGCCAGCAAAACAGGGGGCGCCTCTGGGGCCAACGTCCTGACTTTC	CASKTGGASGANVLTF
TRBV29-1	TRBJ1-3	.	.	TGCAGCGTTGAAGATTTCGGGGGAAACACCGTATATTTT	CSVEDFGGNTVYF
TRBV28	TRBJ2-7	TRBD2	.	TGTGCCAGCCGAGGGGCGGGGGACCACTACGAGCAGTACTTC	CASRGAGDHYEQYF
TRBV4-3	TRBJ1-2	.	few	TGCGCCAGCAGCCAAGGGGCGTTTGACTATGGCTACACCTTC	CASSQGAFDYGYTF
TRBV29-1	TRBJ2-1	TRBD1	few	TGCAGCGTCGACTCCCGGGACAGGGCCTACAATGAGCAGTTCTTC	CSVDSRDRAYNEQFF
TRBV7-2	TRBJ2-3	.	few	TGTGCCAGTAGCTCCCGAGGGGTTTCCGCCACAGATACGCAGTATTTT	CASSSRGVSATDTQYF
TRBV20-1	TRBJ1-1	.	.	TGCAGTGCTAGAGATCGATGGGGCATAGGTGAAGCTTTCTTT	CSARDRWGIGEAFF
TRBV29-1	TRBJ2-7	.	few	TGCAGCGTTGAAAAGGGGACCGGATCGTACGAGCAGTACTTC	CSVEKGTGSYEQYF
TRBV12-3/TRBV12-4	TRBJ2-4	.	.	TGTGCCAGCAGTCCCCCCATGGCCAAAAACATTCAGGACTTC	CASSPPMAKNIQDF
TRBV19	TRBJ1-1	.	.	TGTGCCAGTAGCCCAGGGAGAGGAGCTGAAGCTTTCTTT	CASSPGRGAEAFF
TRBV10-3	TRBJ2-6	.	few	TGTGCCACCACCAAAGGGGGGACTGGGGCCAACGTCCTGACTTTC	CATTKGGTGANVLTF
TRBV4-3	TRBJ2-1	.	.	TGCGCCAGCAGCCAAGGATGGGTAGCCAACTCCTACAATGAGCAGTTCTTC	CASSQGWVANSYNEQFF